This TCR beta chain was identified in a study of cytomegalovirus exposure and HLA in healthy donors. Study findings and constraints: High specificity and sensitivity for cytomegalovirus status were reported for the classifier. A later analysis appeared to link common viral pathogens to several of the most significant clusters. V segments that were indistinguishable, TRBV6-2 and TRBV6-3 among them, were omitted from analysis.

About this clone itself: Its matching antigen is unknown.

Germline loops: CDR1 WSHSY, CDR2 SAAADI. J lost 9 bases, V lost 2 bases, and 8 bases had no gene match. The CDR3 length is 16 residues. PCR employed 60 Vbeta and 13 Jbeta primers. Here immunoSEQ multiplex PCR was the method, and the copy in TCRdb shows in-frame clones only, minus some. The table shows 130,000 to 150,000 clones, with 60% to 85% occurring only once. The chain employs TRBV10-2 and TRBJ2-1; 12 nucleotides align to TRBD2. The sequence came from a man aged 18 to 30 in good health and CMV-seronegative. What was sequenced was PBMCs. CDR3 bases: TGCGCCAGCAGTGAGGGACTAGCGGGAATCGTGGTTGAGCAGTTCTTC. Its protein is CASSEGLAGIVVEQFF.